One sample yielded the 18 T cell receptor beta chains listed below, sequenced in a study of hypomethylating agent response in myelodysplastic syndrome. The data were produced by immunoSEQ multiplex PCR, yet TCRdb's version contains in-frame clones alone and is incomplete. In the table there are around 3,000 clones, roughly 90% of which are singletons. Sequencing used bone marrow, obtained before or after starting hypomethylating agent treatment for myelodysplastic syndrome (not recorded which). The origin of the receptors is a human donor with myelodysplastic syndrome.

This clone was observed a single time. The V call is TRBV5-1, the J call TRBJ1-1; D might be TRBD1 (6 bases). V dropped 0 bases and J dropped 2 bases, with 11 bases sitting between them. Germline V gene lookup returns CDR1 SGHRS and CDR2 YFSETQ. The CDR3 totals 15 residues. The CDR3 here is CASSLDRVGNTEAFF. The CDR3, as DNA: TGCGCCAGCAGCTTGGACAGGGTGGGAAACACTGAAGCTTTCTTT.

This sequence joins TRBV30 and TRBJ2-7; the D gene is possibly TRBD2 (6 bases). V was cut by 0 bases and J by 5 bases, with 14 bases left in between. Germline V gene sequence: CDR1 GTSNPN, CDR2 SVGIG (reference sequence). This CDR3 spans 14 amino acids. The CDR3 DNA sequence: TGTGCCTGGAGTGTAGGTGGGGGGACCAACGAGCAGTACTTC. Protein product: CAWSVGGGTNEQYF.

The table lists this clone with a count of one. J is TRBJ2-3 and V is TRBV6-5; either TRBD1 or TRBD2 may supply D (5 bases each). Germline CDR1 MNHEY, CDR2 SVGAGI. CDR3 size: 14 residues. Between the trimmed V and J ends, which lost 8 bases and 1 base, there was a span of 13 bases. In DNA, the CDR3 is TGTGCCAGCTCCCCCTGGGACGGCACAGATACGCAGTATTTT. It yields the protein CASSPWDGTDTQYF.

The chain links TRBV29-1 to TRBJ2-1; 9 bases agree with TRBD2. The CDR3 consists of 19 residues. Looked up from germline, CDR1 is SQVTM and CDR2 is ANQGSEA. J was trimmed by 6 bases and V by 5 bases; bases with no gene match: 23. The CDR3 protein is CSVRGDVSGRGPLVNEQFF. CDR3 in DNA: TGCAGCGTTCGGGGCGACGTTAGCGGGAGAGGGCCCCTCGTCAATGAGCAGTTCTTC.

The chain uses TRBV30 and TRBJ2-1, with 12 bases fitting TRBD2. The trim removed 1 base at V and 0 bases at J, leaving 4 bases unmatched. Germline CDR1 is GTSNPN and CDR2 is SVGIG (reference sequence). CDR3 length: 17 amino acids. DNA of the CDR3: TGTGCCTGGAGTGGCCTAGCGGGGGGGAGCTCCTACAATGAGCAGTTCTTC. It is translated as CAWSGLAGGSSYNEQFF.

The CDR3 coding sequence is TGTGCCACCAGCAGCGTGGAGGGTTACTCCTACAATGAGCAGTTCTTC. It translates to CATSSVEGYSYNEQFF. This chain uses TRBV15 with TRBJ2-1; D might be TRBD2 (6 bases). V was cut by 3 bases and J by 0 bases, with 12 bases left in between. Germline V gives CDR1 LNHNV, CDR2 YYDKDF (reference sequence). This CDR3 has 16 residues.

This clone was seen just once. The chain joins TRBV9 to TRBJ1-1, with D unclear. V gave up 0 bases and J gave up 4 bases, with 10 bases separating them. The CDR3 is 14 residues long. CDR1 and CDR2 from the germline V gene are SGDLS and YYNGEE. The CDR3 spells CASSVAASLTEAFF. The CDR3 DNA sequence: TGTGCCAGCAGCGTAGCCGCGTCTCTCACTGAAGCTTTCTTT. The full variable domain, completed using reference TRBV9 and TRBJ1-1, is DSGVTQTPKHLITATGQRVTLRCSPRSGDLSVYWYQQSLDQGLQFLIQYYNGEERAKGNILERFSAQQFPDLHSELNLSSLELGDSALYFCASSVAASLTEAFFGQGTRLTVV.

This clone has a single count. The chain employs TRBV20-1 and TRBJ2-7, with D perhaps matching TRBD1 (6 bases). Trimming cost V 5 bases and J 6 bases, with 11 bases left between them. The CDR3 loop spans 11 amino acids. Germline CDR1 reads DFQATT; CDR2 reads SNEGSKA (reference sequence). The CDR3 DNA follows: TGCAGTGCTCGGACAGTGGGCGAGCAGTACTTC. This codes for CSARTVGEQYF.

The chain uses TRBV6-4 and TRBJ2-2; perhaps TRBD2 as D (6 bases). V shed 6 bases and J shed 2 bases, with 19 bases lying between them. CDR1 MRHNA and CDR2 SNTAGT come from the germline V gene. The CDR3 consists of 17 residues. CDR3 DNA sequence: TGTGCCAGCAGCCCCTCCCTGGGCGGGGTAAACACCGGGGAGCTGTTTTTT. Amino acid sequence: CASSPSLGGVNTGELFF.

This clone turned up a few times. The chain uses TRBV7-2 and TRBJ2-7; D is ambiguous. This CDR3 is 11 amino acids long. In germline, CDR1 is SGHTA, CDR2 FQGNSA. The ends were cut back, 4 bases at V and 3 bases at J, with 4 bases in the middle. The CDR3 sequence is CASSSDYEQYF. The CDR3 nucleotides are TGTGCCAGCAGCTCTGACTACGAGCAGTACTTC.

Comments on this clone: The junction shows a germline mismatch at one end, possibly a read error. The chain combines TRBV29-1 with TRBJ1-2; no clear D. CDR1 and CDR2 (germline): SQVTM, ANQGSEA. The CDR3 runs to 9 residues. Here the CDR3 DNA reads TGCAGCGTTGAAGTAGAACGGTTCTTC. Amino acid sequence: CSVEVERFF.

The V gene is TRBV2, the J gene TRBJ2-5; 9 bases map to TRBD1. Germline V CDR1 and CDR2: SNHLY, FYNNEI. CDR3 size: 15 residues. Trimming cost V 7 bases and J 2 bases; bases outside gene matches: 8. CDR3 residues: CASTSGGTGQETQYF. In nucleotides, the CDR3 is TGTGCCAGCACCTCCGGTGGGACAGGGCAAGAGACCCAGTACTTC.

This clone was picked up a small number of times. The V gene is TRBV28, the J gene TRBJ1-5, with a weak D call TRBD1 (5 bases). The CDR3 extends over 13 amino acids. Germline CDR1 MDHEN, CDR2 SYDVKM. The V end was cut by 7 bases, the J end by 3 bases, with 10 bases between. The DNA for the CDR3 is TGTGCCAGCATCCGGGACTCCAATCAGCCCCAGCATTTT. The encoded protein is CASIRDSNQPQHF.

The rearrangement links TRBV7-2 to TRBJ2-3, with TRBD2 matching over 12 bases. The CDR3 is 16 amino acids. The ends lost 5 bases at V and 0 bases at J; junction bases unmatched: 3. The germline V gene has CDR1 SGHTA and CDR2 FQGNSA. The CDR3 sequence: CASSPGLAGSTDTQYF. CDR3 sequence (DNA): TGTGCCAGCAGCCCCGGACTAGCGGGGAGCACAGATACGCAGTATTTT.

This chain connects TRBV28 to TRBJ1-5; D is perhaps TRBD1 (6 bases). The ends were cut back, 8 bases at V and 2 bases at J, with 25 bases in the middle. CDR3 length: 18 residues. From germline, CDR1 is MDHEN and CDR2 SYDVKM. This CDR3 reads CASFGATGDMIGNQPQHF. In DNA form, the CDR3 reads TGTGCCAGCTTCGGTGCAACGGGGGACATGATCGGCAATCAGCCCCAGCATTTT.

The chain carries TRBV19 and TRBJ1-1, with D unclear. Germline V gene sequence: CDR1 LNHDA, CDR2 SQIVND (reference sequence). The CDR3 has 14 amino acids. V gave up 3 bases and J gave up 1 base, with 9 bases separating them. The CDR3, as DNA: TGTGCCAGTAGTATCTCCCACGGGAACACTGAAGCTTTCTTT. Translation gives CASSISHGNTEAFF.

The rearrangement uses TRBV21-1 and TRBJ2-1; TRBD2 was called by the table and not checked on the DNA. TRBV21-1 is a pseudogene locus. The CDR3 is 16 residues long. CDR3 nucleotide sequence: TGTGCCAGCAGCGGTCTAGCGGGAGGGCCGGGCAATGAGCAGTTCTTC. Translated: CASSGLAGGPGNEQFF.

J is TRBJ2-3 and V is TRBV25-1, with D unclear. CDR1 and CDR2 (germline): MGHDK, SYGVNS. There are 13 residues in the CDR3. V shed 3 bases and J shed 1 base, with 5 bases lying between them. For the CDR3, the DNA is TGTGCCAGCAGTGATGGGGGCACAGATACGCAGTATTTT. Amino acid sequence: CASSDGGTDTQYF.